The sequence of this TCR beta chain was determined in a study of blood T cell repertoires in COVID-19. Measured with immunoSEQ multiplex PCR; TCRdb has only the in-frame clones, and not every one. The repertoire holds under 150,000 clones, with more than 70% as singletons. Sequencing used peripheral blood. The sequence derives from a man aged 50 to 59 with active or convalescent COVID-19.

This chain's CDR3 is CARAGRTGNDQPQHF. The CDR3 DNA follows: TGCGCCAGAGCCGGTCGGACAGGAAACGATCAGCCCCAGCATTTT. The chain couples TRBV23-1 to TRBJ1-5; 7 positions match TRBD1. TRBV23-1 is an ORF, and what it does is uncertain. The CDR3 sequence is 15 residues long. The V segment lost 9 bases and the J segment 5 bases; nucleotides outside the gene matches: 13.